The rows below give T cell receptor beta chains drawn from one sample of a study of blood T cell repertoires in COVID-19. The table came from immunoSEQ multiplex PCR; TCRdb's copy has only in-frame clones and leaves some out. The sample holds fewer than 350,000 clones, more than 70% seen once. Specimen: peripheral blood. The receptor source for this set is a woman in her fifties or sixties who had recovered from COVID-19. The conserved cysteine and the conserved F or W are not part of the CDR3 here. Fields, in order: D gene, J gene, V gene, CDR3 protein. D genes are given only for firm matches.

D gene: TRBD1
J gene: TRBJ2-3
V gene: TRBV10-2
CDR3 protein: ASRKGQGLSDTQY

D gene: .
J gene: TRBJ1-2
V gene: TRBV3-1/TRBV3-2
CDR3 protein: ASSQDLSGKATNYGYT

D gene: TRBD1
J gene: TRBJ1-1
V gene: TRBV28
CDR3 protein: ASSTYGQGTF

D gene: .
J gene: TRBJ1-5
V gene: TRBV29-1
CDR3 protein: SVGLGVNQPQH

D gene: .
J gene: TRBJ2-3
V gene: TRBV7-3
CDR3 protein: ASSLGPTDTQY

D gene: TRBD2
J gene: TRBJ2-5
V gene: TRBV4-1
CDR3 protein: ASSPAYLEREYLGETQY

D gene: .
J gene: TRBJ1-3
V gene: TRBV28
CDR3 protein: ASRLDSGGGGTIY

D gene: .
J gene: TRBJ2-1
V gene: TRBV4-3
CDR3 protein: ASSQAYRDNSYNEQF

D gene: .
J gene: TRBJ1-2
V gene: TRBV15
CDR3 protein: ATSRANNYGYT

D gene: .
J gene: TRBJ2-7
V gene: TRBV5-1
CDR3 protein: ASSHEVSYEQY

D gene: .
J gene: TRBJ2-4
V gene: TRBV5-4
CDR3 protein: ASSFRVDGGNIQY

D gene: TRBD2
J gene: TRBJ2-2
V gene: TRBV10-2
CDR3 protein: ATMTGTSHTGELF

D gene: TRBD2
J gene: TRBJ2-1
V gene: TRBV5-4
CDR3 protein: ASSLGSGTYNEQF